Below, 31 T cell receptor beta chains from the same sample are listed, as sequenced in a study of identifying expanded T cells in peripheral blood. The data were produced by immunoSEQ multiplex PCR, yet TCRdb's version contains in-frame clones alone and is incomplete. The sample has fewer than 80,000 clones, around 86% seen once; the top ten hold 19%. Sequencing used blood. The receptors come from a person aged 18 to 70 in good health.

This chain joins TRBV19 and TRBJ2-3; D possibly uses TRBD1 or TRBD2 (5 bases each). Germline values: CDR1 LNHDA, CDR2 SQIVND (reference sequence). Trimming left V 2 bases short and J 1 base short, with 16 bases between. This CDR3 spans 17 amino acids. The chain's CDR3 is CASSIRKWDRGTDTQYF. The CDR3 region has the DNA TGTGCCAGTAGTATAAGGAAGTGGGACCGAGGCACAGATACGCAGTATTTT.

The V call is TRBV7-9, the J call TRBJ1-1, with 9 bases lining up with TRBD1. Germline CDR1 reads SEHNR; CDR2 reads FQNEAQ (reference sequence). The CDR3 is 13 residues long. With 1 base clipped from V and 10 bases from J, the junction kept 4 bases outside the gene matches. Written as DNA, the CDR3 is TGTGCCAGCAGCTTAGTTAAGGACAGGGGAGCTTTCTTT. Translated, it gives CASSLVKDRGAFF.

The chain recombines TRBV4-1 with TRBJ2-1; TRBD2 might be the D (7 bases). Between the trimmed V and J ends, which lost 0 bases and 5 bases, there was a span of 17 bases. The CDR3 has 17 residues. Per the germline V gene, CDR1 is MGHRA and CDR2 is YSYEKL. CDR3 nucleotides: TGCGCCAGCAGCCAAGATTCGGTCAGGGGAGGGGACAATGAGCAGTTCTTC. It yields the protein CASSQDSVRGGDNEQFF.

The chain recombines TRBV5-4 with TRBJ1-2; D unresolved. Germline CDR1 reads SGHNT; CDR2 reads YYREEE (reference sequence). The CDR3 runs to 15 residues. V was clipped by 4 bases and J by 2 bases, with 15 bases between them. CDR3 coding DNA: TGTGCCAGCAGCCATCCATTCTCAGCAAACTATGGCTACACCTTC. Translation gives CASSHPFSANYGYTF.

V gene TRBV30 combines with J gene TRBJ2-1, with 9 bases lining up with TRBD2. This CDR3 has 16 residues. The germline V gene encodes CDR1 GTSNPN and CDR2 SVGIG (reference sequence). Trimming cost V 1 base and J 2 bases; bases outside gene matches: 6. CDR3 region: CAWSGEAGGPYNEQFF. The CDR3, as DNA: TGTGCCTGGAGTGGGGAGGCGGGAGGGCCCTACAATGAGCAGTTCTTC.

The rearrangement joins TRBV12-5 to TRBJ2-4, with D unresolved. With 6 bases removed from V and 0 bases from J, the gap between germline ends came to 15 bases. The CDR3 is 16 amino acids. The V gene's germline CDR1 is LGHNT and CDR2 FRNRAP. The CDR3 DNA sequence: TGTGCTAGTGGCCACTACCCCGCCCTAGCCAAAAACATTCAGTACTTC. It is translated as CASGHYPALAKNIQYF.

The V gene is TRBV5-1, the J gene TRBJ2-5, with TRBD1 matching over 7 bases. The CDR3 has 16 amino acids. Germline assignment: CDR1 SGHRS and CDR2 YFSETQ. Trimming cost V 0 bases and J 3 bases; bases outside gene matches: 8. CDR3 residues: CASSLATSDREETQYF. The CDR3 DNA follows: TGCGCCAGCAGCTTGGCTACGAGTGACAGGGAAGAGACCCAGTACTTC.

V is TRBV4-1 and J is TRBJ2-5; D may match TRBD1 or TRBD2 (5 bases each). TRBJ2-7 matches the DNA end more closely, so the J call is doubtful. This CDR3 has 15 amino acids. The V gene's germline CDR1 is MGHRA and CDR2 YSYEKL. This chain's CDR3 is CASSHRGEGAYEQYF. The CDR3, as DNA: TGCGCCAGCAGCCACCGGGGCGAGGGAGCGTACGAGCAGTACTTC.

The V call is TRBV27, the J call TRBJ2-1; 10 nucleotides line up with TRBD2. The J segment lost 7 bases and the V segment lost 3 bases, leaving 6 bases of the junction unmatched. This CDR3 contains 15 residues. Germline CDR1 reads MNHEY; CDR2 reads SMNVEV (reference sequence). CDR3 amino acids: CASSLASGSLNEQFF. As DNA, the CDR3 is TGTGCCAGCAGTTTGGCTAGCGGGAGTCTAAATGAGCAGTTCTTC.

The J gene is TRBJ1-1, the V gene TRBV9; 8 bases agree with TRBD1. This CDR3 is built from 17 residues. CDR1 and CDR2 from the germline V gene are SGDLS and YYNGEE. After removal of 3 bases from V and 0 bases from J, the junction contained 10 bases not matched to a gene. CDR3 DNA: TGTGCCAGCAGCGCGGGCGTGGACAGGGTGGTGAACACTGAAGCTTTCTTT. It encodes CASSAGVDRVVNTEAFF.

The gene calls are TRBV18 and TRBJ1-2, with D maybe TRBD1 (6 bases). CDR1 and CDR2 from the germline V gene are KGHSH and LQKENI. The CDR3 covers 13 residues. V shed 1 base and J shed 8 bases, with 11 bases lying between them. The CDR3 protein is CASSPLRDTGYTF. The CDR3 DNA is TGTGCCAGCTCACCACTTCGGGACACCGGCTACACCTTC.

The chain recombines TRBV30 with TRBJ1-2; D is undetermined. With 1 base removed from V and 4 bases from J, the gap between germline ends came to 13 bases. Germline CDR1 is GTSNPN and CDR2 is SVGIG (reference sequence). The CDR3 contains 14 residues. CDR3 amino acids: CAWSAEGGGYGYTF. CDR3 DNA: TGTGCCTGGAGTGCGGAGGGTGGTGGCTATGGCTACACCTTC.

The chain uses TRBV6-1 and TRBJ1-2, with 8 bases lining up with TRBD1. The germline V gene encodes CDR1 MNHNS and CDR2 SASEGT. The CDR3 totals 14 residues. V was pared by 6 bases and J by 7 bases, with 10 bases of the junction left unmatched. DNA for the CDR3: TGTGCCAGCAGCCTCTGGACAGGGACGGGTGGCTACACCTTC. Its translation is CASSLWTGTGGYTF.

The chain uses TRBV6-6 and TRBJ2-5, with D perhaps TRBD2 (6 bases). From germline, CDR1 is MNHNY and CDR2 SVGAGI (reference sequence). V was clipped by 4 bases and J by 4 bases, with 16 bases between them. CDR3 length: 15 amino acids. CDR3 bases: TGTGCCAGCAGTTCCCACCTGGGGGGTGCAGAGACCCAGTACTTC. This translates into CASSSHLGGAETQYF.

The CDR3 here is CASSPPDTGGASTGELFF. The CDR3 DNA reads TGTGCCAGCAGCCCCCCTGATACAGGGGGCGCGAGCACCGGGGAGCTGTTTTTT. V gene TRBV11-3 combines with J gene TRBJ2-2; 9 bases align to TRBD1. There are 18 residues in the CDR3. J gave up 4 bases and V 5 bases, and 14 bases lay outside the gene matches. The germline V gene encodes CDR1 SGHNT and CDR2 YENEEA. Complete variable domain (other parts from reference TRBV11-3 and TRBJ2-2): EAGVVQSPRYKIIEKKQPVAFWCNPISGHNTLYWYLQNLGQGPELLIRYENEEAVDDSQLPKDRFSAERLKGVDSTLKIQPAELGDSAVYLCASSPPDTGGASTGELFFGEGSRLTVL.

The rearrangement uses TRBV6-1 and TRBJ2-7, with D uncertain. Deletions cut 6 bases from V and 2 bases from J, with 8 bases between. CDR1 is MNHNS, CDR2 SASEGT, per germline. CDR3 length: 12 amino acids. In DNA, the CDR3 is TGTGCCAGCAGGGTATATCCCTACGAGCAGTACTTC. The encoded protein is CASRVYPYEQYF.

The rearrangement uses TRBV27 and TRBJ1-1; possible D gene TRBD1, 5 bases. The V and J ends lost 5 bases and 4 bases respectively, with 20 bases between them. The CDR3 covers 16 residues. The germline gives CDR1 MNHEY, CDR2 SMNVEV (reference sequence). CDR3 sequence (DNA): TGTGCCAGCAGTCTAGGTGGGGCAGGGCGACGCACTGAAGCTTTCTTT. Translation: CASSLGGAGRRTEAFF.

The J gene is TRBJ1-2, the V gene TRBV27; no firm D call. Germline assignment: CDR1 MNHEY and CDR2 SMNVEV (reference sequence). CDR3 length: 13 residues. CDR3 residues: CASGGSRNYGYTF. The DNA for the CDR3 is TGTGCAAGTGGAGGGTCGAGGAACTATGGCTACACCTTC.

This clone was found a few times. The CDR3 here is CASSLQTSGTATNNEQFF. The CDR3 nucleotides read TGTGCCAGCAGCCTCCAAACCTCCGGGACAGCGACGAACAATGAGCAGTTCTTC. The genes are TRBV7-6 and TRBJ2-1, with TRBD1 matching over 7 bases. In germline, CDR1 is SGHVS, CDR2 FNYEAQ. CDR3 length: 18 residues. V was pared by 5 bases and J by 5 bases, with 18 bases of the junction left unmatched.

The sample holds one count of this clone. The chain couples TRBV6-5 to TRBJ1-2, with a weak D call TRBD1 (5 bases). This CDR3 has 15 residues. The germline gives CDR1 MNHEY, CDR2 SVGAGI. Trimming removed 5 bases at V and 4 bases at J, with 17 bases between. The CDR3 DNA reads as TGTGCCAGCAGTCCTTCGGGGGGAGTGGGCTATGGCTACACCTTC. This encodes CASSPSGGVGYGYTF.

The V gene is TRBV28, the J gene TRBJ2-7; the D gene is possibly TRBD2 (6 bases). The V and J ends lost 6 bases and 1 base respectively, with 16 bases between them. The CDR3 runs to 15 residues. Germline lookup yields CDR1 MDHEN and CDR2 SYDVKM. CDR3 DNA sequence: TGTGCCAGCAGGGATCAGGGTGGGGGGTCCTACGAGCAGTACTTC. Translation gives CASRDQGGGSYEQYF.

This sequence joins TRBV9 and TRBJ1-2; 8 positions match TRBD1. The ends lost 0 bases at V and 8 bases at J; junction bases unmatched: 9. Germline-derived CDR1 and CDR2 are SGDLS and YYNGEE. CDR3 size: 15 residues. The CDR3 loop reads CASSVALDREKGYTF. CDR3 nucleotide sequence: TGTGCCAGCAGCGTAGCTTTGGACAGGGAAAAGGGCTACACCTTC.

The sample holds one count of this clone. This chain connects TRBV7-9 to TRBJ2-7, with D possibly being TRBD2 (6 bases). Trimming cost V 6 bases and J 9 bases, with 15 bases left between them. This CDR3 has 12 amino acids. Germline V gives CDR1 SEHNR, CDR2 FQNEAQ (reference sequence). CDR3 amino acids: CASSTAGTWQYF. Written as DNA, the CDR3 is TGTGCCAGCAGTACCGCGGGGACTTGGCAGTACTTC.

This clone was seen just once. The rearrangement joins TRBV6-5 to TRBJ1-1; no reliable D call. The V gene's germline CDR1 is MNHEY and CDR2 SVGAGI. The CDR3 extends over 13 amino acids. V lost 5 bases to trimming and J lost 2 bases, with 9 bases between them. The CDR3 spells CASSEQRNTEAFF. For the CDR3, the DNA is TGTGCCAGCAGTGAGCAAAGAAACACTGAAGCTTTCTTT.

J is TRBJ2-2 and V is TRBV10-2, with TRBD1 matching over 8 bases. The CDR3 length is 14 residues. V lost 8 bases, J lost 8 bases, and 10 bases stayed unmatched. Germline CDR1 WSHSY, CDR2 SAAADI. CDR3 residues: CASATGGATGELFF. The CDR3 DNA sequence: TGCGCCAGCGCTACAGGGGGAGCAACTGGGGAGCTGTTTTTT.

CDR3 bases: TGCGCCAGCAGCCAAGATAGAGGGGGCAGGCAGCCCCAGCATTTT. This translates into CASSQDRGGRQPQHF. The chain employs TRBV4-3 and TRBJ1-5; 7 bases are a match to TRBD1. The trim removed 0 bases at V and 7 bases at J, leaving 6 bases unmatched. This CDR3 spans 15 amino acids. Per germline, CDR1 LGHNA and CDR2 YSLEER.

CDR3 amino acids: CASSLVGLSSGNTIYF. The CDR3 bases are TGCGCCAGCAGCTTGGTGGGACTGAGCTCTGGAAACACCATATATTTT. The chain recombines TRBV5-1 with TRBJ1-3; perhaps TRBD1 as D (5 bases). Germline CDR1 SGHRS, CDR2 YFSETQ. V dropped 0 bases and J dropped 0 bases, with 10 bases sitting between them. The CDR3 loop spans 16 amino acids.

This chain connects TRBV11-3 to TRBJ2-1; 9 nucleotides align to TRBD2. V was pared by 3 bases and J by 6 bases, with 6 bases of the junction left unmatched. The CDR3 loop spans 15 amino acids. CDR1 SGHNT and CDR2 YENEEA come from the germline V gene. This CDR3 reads CASSFSPSGTNEQFF. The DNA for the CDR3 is TGTGCCAGCAGCTTCAGTCCTAGCGGGACCAATGAGCAGTTCTTC. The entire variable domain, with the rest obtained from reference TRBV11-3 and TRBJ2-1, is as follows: EAGVVQSPRYKIIEKKQPVAFWCNPISGHNTLYWYLQNLGQGPELLIRYENEEAVDDSQLPKDRFSAERLKGVDSTLKIQPAELGDSAVYLCASSFSPSGTNEQFFGPGTRLTVL.

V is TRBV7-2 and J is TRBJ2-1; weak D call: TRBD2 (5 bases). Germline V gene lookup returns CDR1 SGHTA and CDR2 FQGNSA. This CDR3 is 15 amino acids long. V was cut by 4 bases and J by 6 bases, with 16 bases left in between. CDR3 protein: CASSSPGGRFNEQFF. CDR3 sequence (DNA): TGTGCCAGCAGCTCCCCTGGCGGGCGGTTCAATGAGCAGTTCTTC.

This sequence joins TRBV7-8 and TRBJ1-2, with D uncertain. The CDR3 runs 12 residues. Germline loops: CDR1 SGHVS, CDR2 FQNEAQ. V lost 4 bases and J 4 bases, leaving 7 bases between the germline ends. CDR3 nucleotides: TGTGCCAGCAGCTCCGACACCTATGGCTACACCTTC. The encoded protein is CASSSDTYGYTF.

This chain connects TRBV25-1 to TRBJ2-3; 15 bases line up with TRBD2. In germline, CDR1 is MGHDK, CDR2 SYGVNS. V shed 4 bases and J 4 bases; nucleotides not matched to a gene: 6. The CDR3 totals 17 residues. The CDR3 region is CASSGWTSGGAPDTQYF. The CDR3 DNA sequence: TGTGCCAGCAGTGGATGGACTAGCGGGGGGGCCCCAGATACGCAGTATTTT.